Below, 21 T cell receptor beta chains from the same sample are listed, as sequenced in a study of T cell repertoires in cytomegalovirus infection. TCRdb redid the calling of the reads with MiXCR, one entry per CDR3 protein. Among about 830,000 distinct CDR3 sequences listed, 30% to 35% were seen once. The antigens of these receptors remain unknown. Material: cultured CD8+ T cells from PBMCs, obtained from culture after CMV antigen stimulation. Source of these receptors: a human donor in good health (CMV status not recorded). Some clones in this sample may be carry-over from other donors' samples.

This clonotype was observed a single time. The J gene is TRBJ2-5, the V gene TRBV13; TRBD2 matches 12 bases. The germline CDR1 and CDR2 sequences are PRHDT and FYEKMQ (reference sequence). The CDR3 loop spans 17 amino acids. The trim removed 4 bases at V and 1 base at J, leaving 7 bases unmatched. CDR3 residues: CASSSRASGGAQETQYF. The CDR3 nucleotides are TGTGCCAGCAGCTCGAGAGCTAGCGGGGGGGCCCAAGAGACCCAGTACTTC.

The chain combines TRBV6-2 or TRBV6-3 with TRBJ2-7; D unclear. Germline V CDR1 and CDR2: MNHEY, SVGEGT. V was cut by 0 bases and J by 0 bases, with 12 bases left in between. The CDR3 consists of 16 residues. CDR3 DNA: TGTGCCAGCAGTTACTCGGGTCATATCCTCTCCTACGAGCAGTACGTC. It specifies CASSYSGHILSYEQYV.

This clonotype appeared many times. The gene calls are TRBV7-6 and TRBJ2-3, with 11 bases aligning to TRBD2. From germline, CDR1 is SGHVS and CDR2 FNYEAQ. Unmatched junction bases numbered 13, after V lost 5 bases and J lost 3 bases. This CDR3 comprises 18 residues. The CDR3 region is CASSARLDSGGGTDTQYF. The CDR3 region has the DNA TGTGCCAGCAGCGCTCGGTTGGATAGCGGGGGGGGAACAGATACGCAGTATTTT. Using reference TRBV7-6 and TRBJ2-3 for the parts outside the CDR3, the full variable domain is GAGVSQSPRYKVTKRGQDVALRCDPISGHVSLYWYRQALGQGPEFLTYFNYEAQQDKSGLPNDRFSAERPEGSISTLTIQRTEQRDSAMYRCASSARLDSGGGTDTQYFGPGTRLTVL.

In its sample, this clonotype was seen many times. Since the CDR3 does not end with the conserved phenylalanine or tryptophan, this likely comes from a read error. It is unclear where the CDR3 begins or ends on the DNA, so no DNA is shown, and the CDR3 is as TCRdb lists it. The CDR3 loop is CASSPPLDLL. The chain combines TRBV12-3 or TRBV12-4 with TRBJ1-2; the D call in the table, TRBD1, was not verified against the DNA. The CDR3 comprises 10 residues, both ends counted.

The chain couples TRBV7-8 to TRBJ1-1; 8 bases are a match to TRBD1. The CDR3 extends over 15 amino acids. Germline assignment: CDR1 SGHVS and CDR2 FQNEAQ. V shed 5 bases, J shed 0 bases, and the junction held 5 bases outside the gene matches. The CDR3 loop reads CASSPWTGLNTEAFF. The CDR3 DNA is TGTGCCAGCAGCCCCTGGACAGGGCTGAACACTGAAGCTTTCTTT. Filled out from reference TRBV7-8 and TRBJ1-1, the complete variable domain reads GAGVSQSPRYKVAKRGQDVALRCDPISGHVSLFWYQQALGQGPEFLTYFQNEAQLDKSGLPSDRFFAERPEGSVSTLKIQRTQQEDSAVYLCASSPWTGLNTEAFFGQGTRLTVV.

For the CDR3, the DNA is TGTGCCAGCAGCTTATCCTACGTCAATGAGCAGTTCTTC. It is translated as CASSLSYVNEQFF. The genes are TRBV7-9 and TRBJ2-1, with D uncertain. The CDR3 totals 13 residues. The germline V and J ends were trimmed by 2 bases and 6 bases, with 8 bases remaining between them. Germline V gives CDR1 SEHNR, CDR2 FQNEAQ (reference sequence).

At least ten counts were recorded for this clonotype. The V call is TRBV12-3 or TRBV12-4, the J call TRBJ2-1; TRBD2 is a possible D gene (7 bases). CDR3 length: 12 residues. The germline V and J ends were trimmed by 6 bases and 15 bases, with 18 bases remaining between them. Here the CDR3 DNA reads TGTGCCAGCAGCACACCCGGGGGGCCCCGGTTCTTC. Its protein product is CASSTPGGPRFF.

A single count supports this clonotype. The chain recombines TRBV20-1 with TRBJ1-2; D gene uncertain. Trimming shortened V by 6 bases and J by 10 bases, and 15 bases separated the two germline ends. Germline CDR1 reads DFQATT; CDR2 reads SNEGSKA (reference sequence). The CDR3 loop spans 11 amino acids. CDR3 nucleotides: TGCAGTGCAAGACTCCCCTATCACTACACCTTC. This translates into CSARLPYHYTF.

This CDR3 is CASRSLQGNFDEQFF. In nucleotides, the CDR3 is TGTGCCAGCAGGTCCCTCCAGGGGAATTTCGATGAGCAGTTCTTC. The rearrangement uses TRBV28 and TRBJ2-1; maybe TRBD1 (6 bases). Trimming removed 6 bases at V and 8 bases at J, with 20 bases between. The CDR3 is 15 amino acids. CDR1 MDHEN and CDR2 SYDVKM come from the germline V gene.

About this clonotype itself: At one end the junction does not follow the germline gene, possibly because of a read error. The V gene is TRBV6-5, the J gene TRBJ1-4; TRBD1 matches 8 bases. From germline, CDR1 is MNHEY and CDR2 SVGAGI. The CDR3 is 14 amino acids. This chain's CDR3 is CANSRQGLGEKLFF. DNA for the CDR3: TGTGCCAACAGTCGACAGGGGCTTGGTGAAAAACTGTTTTTT.

This chain uses TRBV7-9 with TRBJ2-5; D not certain. The CDR3 totals 13 residues. V was cut by 0 bases and J by 4 bases, with 6 bases left in between. Germline V CDR1 and CDR2: SEHNR, FQNEAQ (reference sequence). The CDR3 DNA reads TGTGCCAGCAGCTTAGCGGCCGGAGAGACCCAGTACTTC. This translates into CASSLAAGETQYF.

The V gene is TRBV5-1, the J gene TRBJ1-1, with a weak D call TRBD1 (5 bases). V was cut by 0 bases and J by 1 base, with 10 bases left in between. The CDR3 is 15 residues long. CDR1 and CDR2 from the germline V gene are SGHRS and YFSETQ. The CDR3 here is CASSLGPGTNTEAFF. The CDR3 DNA follows: TGCGCCAGCAGCTTGGGCCCAGGGACGAACACTGAAGCTTTCTTT.

The chain combines TRBV3-1 with TRBJ2-5, with 9 nucleotides matching TRBD2. V trimming: 0 bases; J trimming: 0 bases; junction bases outside the gene matches: 17. Germline V lookup: CDR1 LGHDT, CDR2 YNNKEL (reference sequence). CDR3 length: 21 amino acids. The chain's CDR3 is CASSQEDPRGRGGYYQETQYF. The CDR3 DNA reads as TGTGCCAGCAGCCAAGAAGACCCCCGGGGGCGGGGGGGCTACTACCAAGAGACCCAGTACTTC.

The chain recombines TRBV20-1 with TRBJ1-2; D may be TRBD1 (5 bases). Germline CDR1 is DFQATT and CDR2 is SNEGSKA (reference sequence). The CDR3 has 15 residues. The V and J ends lost 0 bases and 7 bases respectively, with 18 bases between them. The CDR3 sequence: CSARDYEDIQSGYTF. DNA for the CDR3: TGCAGTGCTAGAGACTACGAGGACATTCAAAGTGGCTACACCTTC.

This clonotype was found many times. The chain links TRBV7-2 to TRBJ1-2; D remains unclear. V lost 4 bases, J lost 5 bases, and 17 bases lay in between. The V gene's germline CDR1 is SGHTA and CDR2 FQGNSA. The CDR3 is 15 residues long. Here the CDR3 DNA reads TGTGCCAGCAGCTATCACACCGGGAACTCTTATGGCTACACCTTC. It specifies CASSYHTGNSYGYTF.

This clonotype turned up a few times. The V call is TRBV12-3 or TRBV12-4, the J call TRBJ1-2; D perhaps matches TRBD1 (5 bases). V was trimmed by 2 bases and J by 6 bases, leaving 10 bases between them. The CDR3 extends over 13 amino acids. CDR3 sequence: CASSLFRGDGYTF. CDR3 in DNA: TGTGCCAGCAGTTTATTTCGAGGGGATGGCTACACCTTC.

This clonotype was detected a few times. The V and J genes are TRBV9 and TRBJ2-2; 15 bases line up with TRBD2. With V trimmed by 5 bases and J by 2 bases, 7 bases remained unmatched. Germline loops: CDR1 SGDLS, CDR2 YYNGEE. The CDR3 is 18 residues long. CDR3 nucleotides: TGTGCCAGCAGTGCGGGACTAGCGGGGGGTTATAACACCGGGGAGCTGTTTTTT. This translates into CASSAGLAGGYNTGELFF.

The chain couples TRBV27 to TRBJ2-3, with D perhaps TRBD1 (5 bases). The V gene's germline CDR1 is MNHEY and CDR2 SMNVEV (reference sequence). Trimming shortened V by 2 bases and J by 0 bases, and 12 bases separated the two germline ends. The CDR3 spans 16 residues. CDR3 loop: CASSLTSPGSTDTQYF. The CDR3 DNA reads TGTGCCAGCAGTTTAACCTCCCCAGGGAGCACAGATACGCAGTATTTT.

The rearrangement links TRBV7-6 to TRBJ1-2, with 8 bases that match TRBD1. Germline CDR1 reads SGHVS; CDR2 reads FNYEAQ. Trimming at V came to 5 bases and at J to 8 bases, leaving 7 bases not matched to a gene. The CDR3 covers 13 residues. The CDR3 DNA reads TGTGCCAGCAGCCCAGGGGGCTGGGGAGGCTACACCTTC. Protein: CASSPGGWGGYTF. Using reference TRBV7-6 and TRBJ1-2 for the parts outside the CDR3, the full variable domain is GAGVSQSPRYKVTKRGQDVALRCDPISGHVSLYWYRQALGQGPEFLTYFNYEAQQDKSGLPNDRFSAERPEGSISTLTIQRTEQRDSAMYRCASSPGGWGGYTFGSGTRLTVV.

The CDR3 DNA reads TGTGCCAGCAACCTACGGGGATCAGGAGATACGCAGTATTTT. Its translation is CASNLRGSGDTQYF. The V and J genes are TRBV28 and TRBJ2-3; D is perhaps TRBD2 (5 bases). Germline CDR1 is MDHEN and CDR2 is SYDVKM. The CDR3 extends over 14 amino acids. Trimming removed 7 bases at V and 5 bases at J, with 16 bases between.

This clonotype appeared many times. V gene TRBV7-6 combines with J gene TRBJ2-3; 9 bases line up with TRBD2. Germline V gives CDR1 SGHVS, CDR2 FNYEAQ. V dropped 5 bases and J dropped 5; count of bases not matched to a gene: 14. The CDR3 sequence is 17 residues long. CDR3 sequence reads: CASSQRLAGAEGDTQYF. CDR3 DNA: TGTGCCAGCAGCCAGCGTTTAGCGGGGGCCGAAGGAGATACGCAGTATTTT.